This T cell receptor beta chain emerged from a study of brain T cells in children with intractable seizures. The method was immunoSEQ multiplex PCR; TCRdb's version includes in-frame clones alone and lacks a portion of them. The sample lists about 80,000 clones; approximately 89% were seen once. Unmatched junction bases numbered 7, after V lost 4 bases and J lost 3 bases. There are 15 residues in the CDR3. The germline V gene has CDR1 MDHEN and CDR2 SYDVKM. The receptor comes from a girl under 10 years old with Rasmussen encephalitis and intractable seizures. Source: peripheral blood, taken at surgery. V usage is TRBV28 and J usage is TRBJ1-2, with 8 bases fitting TRBD1. DNA for the CDR3: TGTGCCAGCAGTTCGGGAGGGACAGGCGACTATGGCTACACCTTC. It specifies CASSSGGTGDYGYTF.